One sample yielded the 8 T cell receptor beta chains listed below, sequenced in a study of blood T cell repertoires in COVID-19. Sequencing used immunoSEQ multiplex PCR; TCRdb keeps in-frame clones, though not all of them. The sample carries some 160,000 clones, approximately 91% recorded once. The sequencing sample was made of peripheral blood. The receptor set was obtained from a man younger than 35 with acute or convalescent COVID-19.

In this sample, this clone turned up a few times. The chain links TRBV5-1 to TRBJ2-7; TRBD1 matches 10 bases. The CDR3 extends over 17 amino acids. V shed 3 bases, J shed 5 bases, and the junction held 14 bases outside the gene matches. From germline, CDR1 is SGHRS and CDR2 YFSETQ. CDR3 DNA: TGCGCCAGCAGCTCCTCTCCGGGTGGGACAGGGGATAACGAGCAGTACTTC. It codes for CASSSSPGGTGDNEQYF. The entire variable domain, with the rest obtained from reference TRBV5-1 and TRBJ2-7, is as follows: KAGVTQTPRYLIKTRGQQVTLSCSPISGHRSVSWYQQTPGQGLQFLFEYFSETQRNKGNFPGRFSGRQFSNSRSEMNVSTLELGDSALYLCASSSSPGGTGDNEQYFGPGTRLTVT.

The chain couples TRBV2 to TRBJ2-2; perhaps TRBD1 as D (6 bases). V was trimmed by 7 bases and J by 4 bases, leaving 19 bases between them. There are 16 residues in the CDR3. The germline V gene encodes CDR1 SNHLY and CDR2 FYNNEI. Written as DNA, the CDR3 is TGTGCCAGCATGCCCCTGATGGGGGCCAGCACCGGGGAGCTGTTTTTT. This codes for CASMPLMGASTGELFF.

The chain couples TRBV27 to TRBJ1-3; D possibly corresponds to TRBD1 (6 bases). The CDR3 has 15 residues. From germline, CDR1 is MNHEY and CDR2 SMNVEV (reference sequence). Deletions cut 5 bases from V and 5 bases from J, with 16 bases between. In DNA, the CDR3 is TGTGCCAGCAGTCGCCTCGCAGGGACAAGAAACACCATATATTTT. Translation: CASSRLAGTRNTIYF.

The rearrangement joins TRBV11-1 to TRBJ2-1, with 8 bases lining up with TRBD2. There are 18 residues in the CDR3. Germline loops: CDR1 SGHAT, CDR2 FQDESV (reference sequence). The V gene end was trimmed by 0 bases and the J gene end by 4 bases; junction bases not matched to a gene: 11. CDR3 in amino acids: CASSLADEREKLYNEQFF. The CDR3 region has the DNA TGTGCCAGCAGCTTAGCCGACGAGCGGGAGAAGCTATACAATGAGCAGTTCTTC.

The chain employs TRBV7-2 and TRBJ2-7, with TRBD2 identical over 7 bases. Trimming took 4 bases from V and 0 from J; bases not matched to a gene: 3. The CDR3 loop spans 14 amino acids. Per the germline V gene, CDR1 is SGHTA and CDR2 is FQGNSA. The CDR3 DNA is TGTGCCAGCAGCTCTTCTAGCGGCTCCTACGAGCAGTACTTC. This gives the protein CASSSSSGSYEQYF.

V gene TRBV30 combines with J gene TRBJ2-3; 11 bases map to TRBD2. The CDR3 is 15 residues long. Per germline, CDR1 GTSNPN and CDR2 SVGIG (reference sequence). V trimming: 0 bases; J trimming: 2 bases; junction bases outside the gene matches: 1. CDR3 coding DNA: TGTGCCTGGAGTGTTAGCGGGGGGGCCACAGATACGCAGTATTTT. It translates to CAWSVSGGATDTQYF.

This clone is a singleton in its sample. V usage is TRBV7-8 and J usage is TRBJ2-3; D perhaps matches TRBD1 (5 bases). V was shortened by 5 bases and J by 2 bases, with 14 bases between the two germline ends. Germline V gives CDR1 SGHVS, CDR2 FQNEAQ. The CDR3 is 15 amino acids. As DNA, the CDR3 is TGTGCCAGCAGCCAAGGACAACTCATCACAGATACGCAGTATTTT. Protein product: CASSQGQLITDTQYF. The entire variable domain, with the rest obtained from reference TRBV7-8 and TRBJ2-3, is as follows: GAGVSQSPRYKVAKRGQDVALRCDPISGHVSLFWYQQALGQGPEFLTYFQNEAQLDKSGLPSDRFFAERPEGSVSTLKIQRTQQEDSAVYLCASSQGQLITDTQYFGPGTRLTVL.

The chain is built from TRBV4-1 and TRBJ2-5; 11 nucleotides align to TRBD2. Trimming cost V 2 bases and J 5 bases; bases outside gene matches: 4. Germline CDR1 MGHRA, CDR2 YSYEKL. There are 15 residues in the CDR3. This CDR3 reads CASSQTSGGRETQYF. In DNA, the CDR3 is TGCGCCAGCAGCCAAACTAGCGGGGGACGGGAGACCCAGTACTTC.